Shown below are 14 T cell receptor beta chains from a single sample sequenced in a study of T cells in Graves' hyperthyroidism and ophthalmopathy. Regions amplified from RNA transcripts were the TCR beta CDR3 regions. With the HTBI primer set, the TCR CDR3 went through a first round of RT-PCR. TCRdb itself ran the multiplex PCR reads through MiXCR, one entry per CDR3 protein. The sample yields hundreds of thousands of distinct CDR3 sequences, approximately 24% seen once. The sample taken for sequencing was blood. These receptors were taken from a woman in her twenties or thirties with Graves' ophthalmopathy.

This clonotype has ten or more counts. The chain employs TRBV6-5 and TRBJ1-2; D is unresolved. Between the trimmed V and J ends, which lost 2 bases and 8 bases, there was a span of 9 bases. This CDR3 comprises 12 residues. Germline-derived CDR1 and CDR2 are MNHEY and SVGAGI. CDR3 sequence: CASSYLFGGYTF. The CDR3 nucleotides read TGTGCCAGCAGTTACCTCTTCGGGGGCTACACCTTC.

This sequence joins TRBV11-1 and TRBJ1-1; D unresolved. The CDR3 is made up of 12 amino acids. V was clipped by 2 bases and J by 10 bases, with 11 bases between them. Germline CDR1 and CDR2: SGHAT and FQDESV (reference sequence). CDR3 residues: CASSLPGRIAFF. In DNA, the CDR3 is TGTGCCAGCAGCTTACCAGGACGGATAGCTTTCTTT.

The table lists this clonotype with many counts. The chain links TRBV27 to TRBJ2-2; perhaps TRBD2 as D (5 bases). Germline CDR1 is MNHEY and CDR2 is SMNVEV (reference sequence). The CDR3 extends over 17 amino acids. V lost 0 bases to trimming and J lost 4 bases, with 15 bases between them. This CDR3 is CASSLSSGRLATGELFF. CDR3 coding DNA: TGTGCCAGCAGTTTATCAAGCGGCCGACTTGCCACCGGGGAGCTGTTTTTT.

The V gene is TRBV12-3 or TRBV12-4, the J gene TRBJ1-1; 9 bases match TRBD1. The CDR3 runs to 14 residues. Unmatched junction bases numbered 8, after V lost 7 bases and J lost 5 bases. CDR3 region: CASKGGQGKTEAFF. The CDR3 DNA follows: TGTGCCAGCAAGGGCGGACAGGGGAAAACTGAAGCTTTCTTT.

This chain links TRBV6-1 with TRBJ1-5; the D gene is possibly TRBD1 (5 bases). Per germline, CDR1 MNHNS and CDR2 SASEGT. CDR3 length: 15 residues. V gave up 6 bases and J gave up 4 bases, with 16 bases separating them. Here the CDR3 reads CASRAGGGRNQPQHF. In DNA form, the CDR3 reads TGTGCCAGCAGGGCGGGCGGGGGTCGGAATCAGCCCCAGCATTTT.

The chain joins TRBV19 to TRBJ2-7; TRBD2 might be the D (5 bases). The CDR3 has 14 residues. Trimming shortened V by 3 bases and J by 3 bases, and 12 bases separated the two germline ends. Germline V CDR1 and CDR2: LNHDA, SQIVND (reference sequence). The CDR3, as DNA: TGTGCCAGTAGTATTTTTGGCAGCGGCTACGAGCAGTACTTC. Translation: CASSIFGSGYEQYF.

With respect to this clonotype: Germline and junction disagree at one end, which may indicate a read error. This chain uses TRBV27 with TRBJ1-2; 7 bases fit TRBD1. The CDR3 sequence is 18 residues long. Looked up from germline, CDR1 is MNHEY and CDR2 is SMNVEV (reference sequence). This chain's CDR3 is CTSSFSCTGESLDYGYTF. The DNA of the CDR3 is TGTACCAGCAGTTTTTCTTGCACAGGGGAGTCCCTTGACTATGGCTACACCTTC.

In its sample, this clonotype was seen many times. The chain joins TRBV27 to TRBJ2-7, with 8 positions matching TRBD1. Per germline, CDR1 MNHEY and CDR2 SMNVEV (reference sequence). This CDR3 contains 14 residues. Losses at the gene ends were 5 bases for V and 2 bases for J; bases not matched to a gene: 5. As DNA, the CDR3 is TGTGCCAGCAGTCCAGAGACAGGGGCCTACGAGCAGTACTTC. Translating gives CASSPETGAYEQYF.

This clonotype was seen ten or more times. The V gene is TRBV30, the J gene TRBJ1-2, with D tentatively TRBD1 (6 bases). Germline CDR1 reads GTSNPN; CDR2 reads SVGIG (reference sequence). Trimming removed 4 bases at V and 2 bases at J, with 20 bases between. The CDR3 has 16 residues. The CDR3 loop reads CAWMPLRAGHNYGYTF. In DNA form, the CDR3 reads TGTGCCTGGATGCCCCTCAGAGCGGGACACAACTATGGCTACACCTTC. Looking up the rest from reference TRBV30 and TRBJ1-2 gives the full variable domain: SQTIHQWPATLVQPVGSPLSLECTVEGTSNPNLYWYRQAAGRGLQLLFYSVGIGQISSEVPQNLSASRPQDRQFILSSKKLLLSDSGFYLCAWMPLRAGHNYGYTFGSGTRLTVV.

V gene TRBV28 combines with J gene TRBJ1-1; D not certain. CDR1 and CDR2 from the germline V gene are MDHEN and SYDVKM. The CDR3 is 14 amino acids. The germline V and J ends were trimmed by 5 bases and 6 bases, with 16 bases remaining between them. The CDR3 sequence: CASSTVFYESEAFF. The DNA for the CDR3 is TGTGCCAGCAGTACAGTGTTTTACGAGTCTGAAGCTTTCTTT.

The rearrangement links TRBV11-2 to TRBJ2-2; 9 positions match TRBD1. The CDR3 covers 14 residues. V lost 4 bases to trimming and J lost 7 bases; unmatched junction nucleotides: 4. Per germline, CDR1 SGHAT and CDR2 FQNNGV. CDR3 nucleotides: TGTGCCAGCAGCTCACAGGGGGCGGTCGGGGAGCTGTTTTTT. It yields the protein CASSSQGAVGELFF.

This clonotype was detected ten times or more. The rearrangement joins TRBV15 to TRBJ2-7; TRBD1 matches at 8 bases. The CDR3 spans 12 residues. Germline lookup yields CDR1 LNHNV and CDR2 YYDKDF (reference sequence). Trimming at V came to 3 bases and at J to 6 bases, leaving 1 base not matched to a gene. CDR3 region: CATSRTGAEQYF. For the CDR3, the DNA is TGTGCCACCAGCAGGACAGGGGCCGAGCAGTACTTC. The variable domain in full, with the rest retrieved from reference TRBV15 and TRBJ2-7, is DAMVIQNPRYQVTQFGKPVTLSCSQTLNHNVMYWYQQKSSQAPKLLFHYYDKDFNNEADTPDNFQSRRPNTSFCFLDIRSPGLGDTAMYLCATSRTGAEQYFGPGTRLTVT.

This clonotype was detected many times. This rearrangement joins TRBV2 to TRBJ2-6; no clear D. Germline V CDR1 and CDR2: SNHLY, FYNNEI. CDR3 length: 19 residues. V was shortened by 1 base and J by 0 bases, with 16 bases between the two germline ends. The CDR3 protein is CASSEVLSTSYSGANVLTF. In nucleotides, the CDR3 is TGTGCCAGCAGTGAAGTTCTGTCTACTTCCTACTCTGGGGCCAACGTCCTGACTTTC.

This clonotype showed up many times. The V and J genes are TRBV7-9 and TRBJ1-1; D not certain. The CDR3 extends over 12 amino acids. CDR1 and CDR2 (germline): SEHNR, FQNEAQ (reference sequence). Trimming stripped 4 bases from V and 3 bases from J, with 6 bases between. Here the CDR3 reads CASSYADTEAFF. As DNA, the CDR3 is TGTGCCAGCAGCTACGCAGACACTGAAGCTTTCTTT.